Below are 27 T cell receptor beta chains sequenced from a single sample in a study of blood T cells in healthy people across ages. A sample-barcoded 5' primer and a J-beta primer mix were used in a second PCR of about 7 to 12 cycles. TCRdb reanalysed the 5' RACE reads using MiXCR and keeps one entry per CDR3 protein. In the table there are around 500,000 distinct CDR3 sequences, under 55% of which are singletons. Sequencing was performed on blood. Receptors originate from a man aged 80 or over in good health.

V gene TRBV29-1 combines with J gene TRBJ2-1, with D tentatively TRBD2 (6 bases). V was cut by 5 bases and J by 6 bases, with 14 bases left in between. CDR3 size: 13 residues. The V gene's germline CDR1 is SQVTM and CDR2 ANQGSEA. In nucleotides, the CDR3 is TGCAGCGTTCGGGACTCCTGGGGCAATGAGCAGTTCTTC. It encodes CSVRDSWGNEQFF.

This clonotype was seen repeatedly, ten times or more. CDR3 region: CASSLGNKGREQFF. CDR3 coding DNA: TGTGCCAGCAGCTTAGGTAACAAGGGACGCGAGCAGTTCTTC. The chain joins TRBV7-9 to TRBJ2-1; either TRBD1 or TRBD2 may fit D (5 bases each). Germline V gene lookup returns CDR1 SEHNR and CDR2 FQNEAQ (reference sequence). Trimming pared 1 base from V and 10 bases from J, leaving 14 bases between. The CDR3 spans 14 residues.

This clonotype was observed a handful of times. The chain has TRBV5-1 and TRBJ1-1; D is undetermined. CDR1 is SGHRS and CDR2 is YFSETQ in the germline V gene. The CDR3 is 17 amino acids. V lost 0 bases, J lost 0 bases, and 15 bases lay in between. CDR3 protein: CASSLVAVTTMNTEAFF. The CDR3 bases are TGCGCCAGCAGCTTGGTGGCGGTTACAACTATGAACACTGAAGCTTTCTTT.

J is TRBJ2-1 and V is TRBV6-1; 10 nucleotides agree with TRBD1. The germline V gene encodes CDR1 MNHNS and CDR2 SASEGT. The CDR3 contains 17 residues. The junction had 19 bases not matched to a gene; V was cut back by 8 bases and J by 9 bases. The CDR3 DNA is TGTGCCAGCGGTAAATCGCCTCCCGGGACAGGGGTGGGTGAGCAGTTCTTC. This encodes CASGKSPPGTGVGEQFF.

J is TRBJ2-1 and V is TRBV18; no clear D gene. The CDR3 totals 14 residues. V was pared by 2 bases and J by 5 bases, with 10 bases between. CDR1 and CDR2 from the germline V gene are KGHSH and LQKENI. CDR3 sequence: CASSPSRDDNEQFF. CDR3 bases: TGTGCCAGCTCACCAAGTCGTGACGACAATGAGCAGTTCTTC.

This clonotype has a handful of counts. The chain combines TRBV5-5 with TRBJ2-1; D call uncertain. The germline gives CDR1 SGHKS, CDR2 YYEKEE (reference sequence). V lost 2 bases to trimming and J lost 8 bases, with 8 bases between them. The CDR3 has 12 amino acids. CDR3 sequence (DNA): TGTGCCAGCAGCTTTGGATTTTATGAGCAGTTCTTC. This encodes CASSFGFYEQFF.

A note on this clonotype: One junction end disagrees with the germline gene, perhaps due to a read error. This chain links TRBV9 with TRBJ2-1; 7 positions agree with TRBD2. Germline V lookup: CDR1 SGDLS, CDR2 YYNGEE. The CDR3 loop spans 15 amino acids. The CDR3 sequence is CTSSGTNDSYNEQFF. DNA for the CDR3: TGTACCAGCAGCGGGACTAACGACTCCTACAATGAGCAGTTCTTC.

The CDR3 sequence is CASNIQDTQPQHF. The CDR3 nucleotides are TGTGCCAGTAACATACAGGATACTCAGCCCCAGCATTTT. The V gene is TRBV19, the J gene TRBJ1-5; D perhaps matches TRBD1 (5 bases). The germline V gene has CDR1 LNHDA and CDR2 SQIVND (reference sequence). The CDR3 runs to 13 residues. V lost 7 bases and J lost 6, with 13 bases in between.

This chain joins TRBV10-3 and TRBJ2-1; weak D call: TRBD2 (6 bases). CDR3 size: 16 residues. The V gene's germline CDR1 is ENHRY and CDR2 SYGVKD. V lost 3 bases, J lost 4 bases, and 16 bases lay in between. The CDR3 region has the DNA TGTGCCATCAGTGATGGGACTTCGGGAACTTACAATGAGCAGTTCTTC. This codes for CAISDGTSGTYNEQFF.

The CDR3: CASRRTTSGGTNEQYF. CDR3 DNA: TGTGCCAGCAGGCGTACAACTAGCGGGGGTACCAATGAGCAGTACTTC. This chain links TRBV6-2 or TRBV6-3 with TRBJ2-5; 11 bases match TRBD2. Germline lookup yields CDR1 MNHEY and CDR2 SVGEGT. The CDR3 length is 16 residues. The trim removed 6 bases at V and 11 bases at J, leaving 17 bases unmatched.

This chain joins TRBV29-1 and TRBJ1-4, with 7 nucleotides matching TRBD1. Germline V CDR1 and CDR2: SQVTM, ANQGSEA. This CDR3 has 13 amino acids. V dropped 8 bases and J dropped 6; count of bases not matched to a gene: 9. The CDR3 nucleotides read TGCAGCACCGGACAGGCATCGGATGAAAAACTGTTTTTT. This gives the protein CSTGQASDEKLFF.

In its sample, this clonotype was seen many times. The V gene is TRBV7-2, the J gene TRBJ2-4, with D hard to call. With 5 bases removed from V and 7 bases from J, the gap between germline ends came to 6 bases. CDR3 length: 11 residues. The germline V gene has CDR1 SGHTA and CDR2 FQGNSA. The CDR3, as DNA: TGTGCCAGCAGCGGAGACAACATTCAGTACTTC. Translated: CASSGDNIQYF.

This chain joins TRBV7-2 and TRBJ1-5, with D tentatively TRBD1 (5 bases). The CDR3 is 15 residues long. V was cut by 4 bases and J by 0 bases, with 10 bases left in between. Germline-derived CDR1 and CDR2 are SGHTA and FQGNSA. The CDR3 coding sequence is TGTGCCAGCAGCTGGCTGGGGGTTAGCAATCAGCCCCAGCATTTT. This translates into CASSWLGVSNQPQHF.

This clonotype was seen ten or more times. The genes are TRBV29-1 and TRBJ1-4; 10 bases map to TRBD1. The CDR3 spans 14 residues. Germline V gene data show CDR1 as SQVTM and CDR2 as ANQGSEA. Unmatched junction bases numbered 9, after V lost 6 bases and J lost 8 bases. CDR3 residues: CSVKTTGGGEKLFF. The CDR3 nucleotides are TGCAGCGTCAAAACGACAGGGGGCGGCGAAAAACTGTTTTTT.

DNA for the CDR3: TGCGCCAGCAGCTTATCCGGGACTAGCGGGAGGGCCTACTACAATGAGCAGTTCTTC. Translating gives CASSLSGTSGRAYYNEQFF. The gene calls are TRBV4-3 and TRBJ2-1; 16 positions agree with TRBD2. This CDR3 is built from 19 residues. Germline-derived CDR1 and CDR2 are LGHNA and YSLEER. The trim removed 5 bases at V and 3 bases at J, leaving 10 bases unmatched.

Written as DNA, the CDR3 is TGTGCCAGCAGGGGCCCGCGTAGGGTACGAGAGACCCAGTACTTC. It is translated as CASRGPRRVRETQYF. The chain uses TRBV27 and TRBJ2-5; D gene uncertain. The V gene lost 6 bases and the J gene lost 4 bases, with 18 bases spanning the gap. This CDR3 spans 15 amino acids. Looked up from germline, CDR1 is MNHEY and CDR2 is SMNVEV (reference sequence).

Remarks on this clonotype: Possible read error: a much larger clone is one base away. V and J are TRBV6-5 and TRBJ2-5; D possibly uses TRBD1 or TRBD2 (6 bases each). Trimming took 6 bases from V and 11 from J, leaving 19 bases between them. This CDR3 region has 13 residues. Germline CDR1 MNHEY, CDR2 SVGAGI. The CDR3 loop reads CASSPPDRREQYF. DNA of the CDR3: TGTGCCAGCAGCCCACCCGACAGGAGGGAGCAGTACTTC.

This chain connects TRBV5-1 to TRBJ2-5, with D tentatively TRBD1 (5 bases). The DNA matches TRBJ2-7 better at its end, which makes the J call doubtful. Per germline, CDR1 SGHRS and CDR2 YFSETQ. The CDR3 is made up of 15 amino acids. The CDR3 coding sequence is TGCGCCAGCAGCTTGATGTCAGGGCTCTGGTACGAGCAGTACTTC. Its protein is CASSLMSGLWYEQYF.

The chain couples TRBV27 to TRBJ2-7; 12 bases fit TRBD2. The V gene's germline CDR1 is MNHEY and CDR2 SMNVEV (reference sequence). V shed 6 bases, J shed 1 base, and the junction held 4 bases outside the gene matches. The CDR3 is made up of 15 amino acids. The CDR3 loop reads CASRVGLAGSYEQYF. In DNA form, the CDR3 reads TGTGCCAGCAGGGTAGGACTAGCGGGATCCTACGAGCAGTACTTC.

The chain recombines TRBV2 with TRBJ2-1; D is undetermined. V was clipped by 6 bases and J by 6 bases, with 12 bases between them. Germline V gene lookup returns CDR1 SNHLY and CDR2 FYNNEI. The CDR3 covers 13 residues. In DNA form, the CDR3 reads TGTGCCAGCAGAGACGGGCGCCTCAATGAGCAGTTCTTC. Amino acid sequence: CASRDGRLNEQFF.

This clonotype was recorded a few times. The chain is built from TRBV7-6 and TRBJ2-5; 8 bases are shared with TRBD2. The CDR3 is 16 residues long. Germline CDR1 is SGHVS and CDR2 is FNYEAQ. Losses at the gene ends were 5 bases for V and 1 base for J; bases not matched to a gene: 9. CDR3 sequence: CASSPLSGGGQETQYF. The CDR3 bases are TGTGCCAGCAGCCCACTAAGCGGGGGCGGCCAAGAGACCCAGTACTTC.

This clonotype was observed a handful of times. The rearrangement links TRBV7-3 to TRBJ2-1; D is undetermined. This CDR3 is built from 15 residues. Trimming left V 5 bases short and J 10 bases short, with 21 bases between. Germline-derived CDR1 and CDR2 are SGHTA and FQGTGA. CDR3 bases: TGTGCCAGCAGCCTTAATCCAGGCCTCTCCTACGAGCAGTTCTTC. Translated: CASSLNPGLSYEQFF.

The J gene is TRBJ2-3, the V gene TRBV7-9, with a weak D call TRBD2 (6 bases). The CDR3 is 17 residues long. From germline, CDR1 is SEHNR and CDR2 FQNEAQ (reference sequence). The CDR3 DNA sequence: TGTGCTAGCGGAGGAGGGGCAGAGACCACTAGCACAGATACGCAGTATTTT. Translated: CASGGGAETTSTDTQYF.

This clonotype was observed a few times. The CDR3 nucleotides are TGCAGTGCTAGGTTACAGGGGGCTGGCGAGCAGTACTTC. Translating it yields CSARLQGAGEQYF. This sequence joins TRBV20-1 and TRBJ2-7; 9 bases align to TRBD1. V was pared by 3 bases and J by 6 bases, with 6 bases of the junction left unmatched. Germline values: CDR1 DFQATT, CDR2 SNEGSKA (reference sequence). The CDR3 runs to 13 residues.

The chain couples TRBV7-2 to TRBJ2-3, with D possibly being TRBD2 (5 bases). The CDR3 is 14 residues long. Germline V lookup: CDR1 SGHTA, CDR2 FQGNSA. The V end lost 5 bases, the J end lost 3 bases, and 12 bases lay between the germline ends. This CDR3 is CASSPSFWTDTQYF. In nucleotides, the CDR3 is TGTGCCAGCAGCCCTAGCTTCTGGACAGATACGCAGTATTTT.

J is TRBJ1-6 and V is TRBV27; D may be TRBD1 (6 bases). This CDR3 has 14 amino acids. Germline CDR1 MNHEY, CDR2 SMNVEV (reference sequence). V lost 3 bases and J lost 14, with 17 bases in between. The CDR3 DNA follows: TGTGCCAGCAGTTTGGAGGCGGCCCAGGGGACCCTCCACTTT. Encoded protein: CASSLEAAQGTLHF.

For this clonotype: At one boundary the junction diverges from the germline segment, which might be a read error. The chain recombines TRBV2 with TRBJ2-1; D is ambiguous. The CDR3 sequence is 15 residues long. Germline CDR1 reads SNHLY; CDR2 reads FYNNEI. The CDR3 sequence is CVSSDSSGSYNEQFF. The DNA of the CDR3 is TGTGTCAGCAGTGACTCTTCGGGCTCCTACAATGAGCAGTTCTTC. Supplemented by reference TRBV2 and TRBJ2-1, the full variable domain reads EPEVTQTPSHQVTQMGQEVILRCVPISNHLYFYWYRQILGQKVEFLVSFYNNEISEKSEIFDDQFSVERPDGSNFTLKIRSTKLEDSAMYFCVSSDSSGSYNEQFFGPGTRLTVL.